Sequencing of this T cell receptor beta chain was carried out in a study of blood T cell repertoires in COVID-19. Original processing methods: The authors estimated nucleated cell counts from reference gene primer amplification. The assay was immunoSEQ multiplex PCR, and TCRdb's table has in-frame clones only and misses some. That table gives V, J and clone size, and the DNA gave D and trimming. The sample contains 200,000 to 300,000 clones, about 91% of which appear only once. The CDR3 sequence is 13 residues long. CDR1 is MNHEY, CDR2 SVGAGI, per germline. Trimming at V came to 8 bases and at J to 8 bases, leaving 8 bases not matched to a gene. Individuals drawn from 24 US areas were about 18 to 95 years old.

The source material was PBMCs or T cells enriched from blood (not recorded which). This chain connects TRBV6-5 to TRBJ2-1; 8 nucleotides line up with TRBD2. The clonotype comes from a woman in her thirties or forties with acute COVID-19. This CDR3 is CASRSGGVYEQFF. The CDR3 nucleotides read TGTGCCAGCCGTTCGGGAGGGGTGTATGAGCAGTTCTTC.